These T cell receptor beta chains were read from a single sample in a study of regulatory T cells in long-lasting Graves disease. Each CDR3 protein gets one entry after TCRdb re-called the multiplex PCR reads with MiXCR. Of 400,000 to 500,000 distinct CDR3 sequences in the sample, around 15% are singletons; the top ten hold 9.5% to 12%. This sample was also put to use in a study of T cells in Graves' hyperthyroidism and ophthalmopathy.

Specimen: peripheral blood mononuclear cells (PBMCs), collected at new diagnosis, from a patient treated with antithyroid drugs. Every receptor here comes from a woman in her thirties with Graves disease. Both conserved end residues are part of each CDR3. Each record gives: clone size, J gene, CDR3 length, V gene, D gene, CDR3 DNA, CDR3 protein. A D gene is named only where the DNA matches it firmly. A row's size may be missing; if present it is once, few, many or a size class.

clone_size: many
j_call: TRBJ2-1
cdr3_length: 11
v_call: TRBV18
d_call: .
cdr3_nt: TGTGCCAGCTCACCGGAAGGGGAGCAGTTCTTC
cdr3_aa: CASSPEGEQFF

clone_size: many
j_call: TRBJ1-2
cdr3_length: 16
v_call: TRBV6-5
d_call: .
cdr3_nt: TGTGCCAGCAGTTTCAATTGGGCAGCCACTAACTATGGCTACACCTTC
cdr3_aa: CASSFNWAATNYGYTF

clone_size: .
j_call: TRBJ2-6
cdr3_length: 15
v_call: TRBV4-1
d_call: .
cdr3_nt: TGCGCCACCGCCTCCGGAAACTCTGGGGCCAACGTCCTGACTTTC
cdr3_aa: CATASGNSGANVLTF

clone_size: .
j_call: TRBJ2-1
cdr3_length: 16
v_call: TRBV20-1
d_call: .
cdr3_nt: TGCAGTGCTAGAGGTACCGGGACGACCACATACAATGAGCAGTTCTTC
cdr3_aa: CSARGTGTTTYNEQFF

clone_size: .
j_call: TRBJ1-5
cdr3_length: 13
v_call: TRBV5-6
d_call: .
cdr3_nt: TGTGCCAACAGCTTGGGGCGAAATCAGCCCCAGCATTTT
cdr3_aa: CANSLGRNQPQHF

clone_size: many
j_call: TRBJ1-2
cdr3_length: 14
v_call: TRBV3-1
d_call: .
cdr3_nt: TGTGCCAGCAGCCAAGGACAGGTGGGCTATGGCTACACCTTC
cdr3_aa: CASSQGQVGYGYTF

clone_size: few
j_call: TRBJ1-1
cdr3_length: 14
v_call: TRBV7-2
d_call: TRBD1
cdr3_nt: TGTGCCAGCAGCCCGACAGGGGGCCGCACTGAAGCTTTCTTT
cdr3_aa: CASSPTGGRTEAFF

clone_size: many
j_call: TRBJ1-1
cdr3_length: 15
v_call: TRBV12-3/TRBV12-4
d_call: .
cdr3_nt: TGTGCCAGCAGAGAAATAGGACTGGCGCTCAATGAAGCTTTCTTT
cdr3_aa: CASREIGLALNEAFF

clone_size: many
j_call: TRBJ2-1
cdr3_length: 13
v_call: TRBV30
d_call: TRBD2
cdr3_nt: TGTGCCTGGAGTCTACCAGCGGGGGATGAGCAGTTCTTC
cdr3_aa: CAWSLPAGDEQFF

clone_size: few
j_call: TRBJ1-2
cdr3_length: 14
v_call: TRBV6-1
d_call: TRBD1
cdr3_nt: TGTGCCAGCAGGGGCGGACAGGGGGACTATGGCTACACCTTC
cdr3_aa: CASRGGQGDYGYTF

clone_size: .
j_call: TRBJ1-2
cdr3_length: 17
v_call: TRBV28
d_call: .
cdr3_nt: TGTGCCAGCAGTTTATACCCCCCCGTCGGAGGGACGGGTGGCTACACCTTC
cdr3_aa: CASSLYPPVGGTGGYTF

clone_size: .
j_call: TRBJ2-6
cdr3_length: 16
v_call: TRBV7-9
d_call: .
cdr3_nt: TGTGCCAGCAGCTTAGGCAGGGTGACTGGGGCCAACGTCCTGACTTTC
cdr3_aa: CASSLGRVTGANVLTF

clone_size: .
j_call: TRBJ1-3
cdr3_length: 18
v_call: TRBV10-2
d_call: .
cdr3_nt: TGCGCCAGCAGTGACCGCGAGACCTACCGGCTCTCTGGAAACACCATATATTTT
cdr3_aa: CASSDRETYRLSGNTIYF

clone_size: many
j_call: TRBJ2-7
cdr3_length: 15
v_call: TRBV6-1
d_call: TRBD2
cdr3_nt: TGTGCCAGCAGTGAGCGGCGGGGGGGGGCCTACGAGCAGTACTTC
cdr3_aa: CASSERRGGAYEQYF

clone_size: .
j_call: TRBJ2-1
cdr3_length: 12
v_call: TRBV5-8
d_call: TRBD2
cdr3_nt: TGTGCCAGGTTAGCGGGCTACAATGAGCAGTTCTTC
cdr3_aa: CARLAGYNEQFF

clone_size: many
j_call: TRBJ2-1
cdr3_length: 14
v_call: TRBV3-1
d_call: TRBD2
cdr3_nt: TGTGCCAGCAGCCAGAATAGCGGGAGGGGTGAGCAGTTCTTC
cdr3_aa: CASSQNSGRGEQFF

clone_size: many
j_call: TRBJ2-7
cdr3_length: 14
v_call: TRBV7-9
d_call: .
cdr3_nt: TGTGCCAGCAGCCCTGACTCGACTTCCAACGAGCAGTACTTC
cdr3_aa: CASSPDSTSNEQYF

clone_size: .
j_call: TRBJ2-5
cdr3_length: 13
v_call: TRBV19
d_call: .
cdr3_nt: TGTGCCAGTAGTTTTCGGGAGCAAGAGACCCAGTACTTC
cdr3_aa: CASSFREQETQYF

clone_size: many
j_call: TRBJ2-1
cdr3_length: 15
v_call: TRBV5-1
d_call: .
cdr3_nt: TGCGCCAGCAGCTTGGTTGAAGGGACCTACAATGAGCAGTTCTTC
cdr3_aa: CASSLVEGTYNEQFF

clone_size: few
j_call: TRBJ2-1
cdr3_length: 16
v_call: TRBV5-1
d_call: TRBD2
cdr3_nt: TGCGCCAGCAGCTTTGCAGGACTAGGGTCCTACAATGAGCAGTTCTTC
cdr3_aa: CASSFAGLGSYNEQFF

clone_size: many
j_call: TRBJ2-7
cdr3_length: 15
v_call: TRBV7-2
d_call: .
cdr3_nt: TGTGCCAGCAGCTTGGTAGCGGTTGGTTCCTACGAGCAGTACTTC
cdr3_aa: CASSLVAVGSYEQYF

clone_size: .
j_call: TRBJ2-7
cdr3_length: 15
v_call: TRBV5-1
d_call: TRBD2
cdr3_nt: TGCGCCAGCAGTATGACTAGCGGGAGCTCCTACGAGCAGTACTTC
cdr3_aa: CASSMTSGSSYEQYF

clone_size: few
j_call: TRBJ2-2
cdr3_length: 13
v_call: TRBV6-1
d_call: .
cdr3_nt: TGTGCCACCAGGAGTTCCTACACCGGGGAGCTGTTTTTT
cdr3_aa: CATRSSYTGELFF

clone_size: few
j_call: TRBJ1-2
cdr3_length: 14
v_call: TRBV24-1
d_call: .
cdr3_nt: TGTGCCACCAGTGGCGAGGCAATCAGCTATGGCTACACCTTC
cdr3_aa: CATSGEAISYGYTF

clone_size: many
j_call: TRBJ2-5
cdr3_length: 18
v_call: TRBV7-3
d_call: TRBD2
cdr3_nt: TGTGCCAGCAGCTTAAGCCGGGGGCTAGCGGGAGAGGATGAGACCCAGTACTTC
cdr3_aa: CASSLSRGLAGEDETQYF

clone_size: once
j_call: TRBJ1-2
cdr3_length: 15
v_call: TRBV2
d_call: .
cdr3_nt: TGTGCCAGCAGTGAACCCTATGAGATGGGCTATGGCTACACCTTC
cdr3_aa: CASSEPYEMGYGYTF

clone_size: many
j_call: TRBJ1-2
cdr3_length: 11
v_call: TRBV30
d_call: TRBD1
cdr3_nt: TGTGCCTGGACCTCACAGGGGGGCTACACCTTC
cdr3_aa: CAWTSQGGYTF

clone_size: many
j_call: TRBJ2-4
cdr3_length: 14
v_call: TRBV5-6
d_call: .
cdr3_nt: TGTGCCAGCAGCTTGGGGAACAGGGTGGACATTCAGTACTTC
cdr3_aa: CASSLGNRVDIQYF

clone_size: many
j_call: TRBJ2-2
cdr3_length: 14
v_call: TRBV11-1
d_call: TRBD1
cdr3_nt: TGTGCCAGCAGCTCGTTGGGACAGACCGGGGAGCTGTTTTTT
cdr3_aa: CASSSLGQTGELFF

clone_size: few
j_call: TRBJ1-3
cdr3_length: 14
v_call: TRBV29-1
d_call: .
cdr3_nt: TGCAGCGTTGAATTGGGGATCTCTGGAAACACCATATATTTT
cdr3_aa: CSVELGISGNTIYF

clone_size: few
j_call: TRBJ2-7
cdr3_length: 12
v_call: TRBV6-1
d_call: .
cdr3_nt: TGTGCCAGCAGAGGCCATGGACACGAGCAGTACTTC
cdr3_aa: CASRGHGHEQYF

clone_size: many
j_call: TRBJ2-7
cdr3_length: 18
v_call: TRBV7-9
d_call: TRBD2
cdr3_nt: TGTGCCAGCAGCTTAGCTACTAGCGGGAGGGCGAGCTCCTACGAGCAGTACTTC
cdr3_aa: CASSLATSGRASSYEQYF

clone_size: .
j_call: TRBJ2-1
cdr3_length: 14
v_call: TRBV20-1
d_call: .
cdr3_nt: TGCAGTGCTAGAGCCCCCCAGGTCTACAATGAGCAGTTCTTC
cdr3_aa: CSARAPQVYNEQFF

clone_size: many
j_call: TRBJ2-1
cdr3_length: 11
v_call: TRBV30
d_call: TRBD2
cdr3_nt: TGTGCCTGGAGTGCCCCCGGGCTAGCGGTCTTC
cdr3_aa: CAWSAPGLAVF

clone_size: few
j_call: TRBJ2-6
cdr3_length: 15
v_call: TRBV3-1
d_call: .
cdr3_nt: TGTGCCAGTTCAACAGGGATCGCTGGGGCCAACGTCCTGACTTTC
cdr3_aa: CASSTGIAGANVLTF